Listed here are 27 T cell receptor beta chains from one sample, sequenced in a study of technical replicates of blood from several donors. Sequenced by immunoSEQ multiplex PCR; TCRdb stores in-frame clones only, minus some. This sample yields 45,000 to 65,000 clones, of which around 95% are seen a single time; roughly 0.22% belongs to the top ten. The sequencing sample was made of T cells isolated from PBMCs. Every receptor here comes from a human donor in good health.

J is TRBJ2-7 and V is TRBV28; 7 positions match TRBD2. The CDR3 is made up of 16 amino acids. Germline CDR1 reads MDHEN; CDR2 reads SYDVKM. J gave up 6 bases and V 6 bases, and 17 bases lay outside the gene matches. The CDR3 protein is CASSSTPTAGRPEQYF. As DNA, the CDR3 is TGTGCCAGCAGCTCCACCCCGACAGCGGGACGACCCGAGCAGTACTTC. The whole variable domain, filled in from reference TRBV28 and TRBJ2-7, reads DVKVTQSSRYLVKRTGEKVFLECVQDMDHENMFWYRQDPGLGLRLIYFSYDVKMKEKGDIPEGYSVSREKKERFSLILESASTNQTSMYLCASSSTPTAGRPEQYFGPGTRLTVT.

The chain uses TRBV7-9 and TRBJ2-3, with 7 nucleotides matching TRBD2. CDR3 length: 19 amino acids. The junction had 19 bases not matched to a gene; V was cut back by 1 base and J by 6 bases. Germline CDR1 is SEHNR and CDR2 is FQNEAQ (reference sequence). The CDR3 loop reads CASSLGALRLELATDTQYF. The CDR3 DNA reads TGTGCCAGCAGCTTAGGAGCTTTACGGTTGGAACTAGCGACCGATACGCAGTATTTT.

J is TRBJ2-5 and V is TRBV10-3; D remains unclear. The ends were cut back, 0 bases at V and 0 bases at J, with 8 bases in the middle. The germline V gene has CDR1 ENHRY and CDR2 SYGVKD. This CDR3 has 15 residues. Here the CDR3 reads CAISESGWYQETQYF. The CDR3 DNA is TGTGCCATCAGTGAGTCCGGGTGGTACCAAGAGACCCAGTACTTC.

The chain's CDR3 is CASSPQDREAFF. The CDR3 coding sequence is TGTGCCAGCTCCCCTCAGGACAGAGAAGCTTTCTTT. The chain recombines TRBV18 with TRBJ1-1; D may be TRBD1 (6 bases). The CDR3 extends over 12 amino acids. CDR1 and CDR2 (germline): KGHSH, LQKENI. V was clipped by 6 bases and J by 8 bases, with 13 bases between them.

The chain combines TRBV28 with TRBJ2-7, with a possible D match to TRBD1 (6 bases). The CDR3 is 16 amino acids. The V gene lost 5 bases and the J gene lost 2 bases, with 19 bases spanning the gap. Germline lookup yields CDR1 MDHEN and CDR2 SYDVKM. CDR3 DNA: TGTGCCAGCAGTAAGGAGACCAGGGGTTTAGCCTACGAGCAGTACTTC. As protein: CASSKETRGLAYEQYF.

The chain links TRBV7-9 to TRBJ2-5; perhaps TRBD2 as D (7 bases). The CDR3 runs 12 residues. V was clipped by 10 bases and J by 5 bases, with 14 bases between them. Germline-derived CDR1 and CDR2 are SEHNR and FQNEAQ (reference sequence). DNA for the CDR3: TGTGCCATTGGGGGGGCCGGGGAGACCCAGTACTTC. Its protein product is CAIGGAGETQYF.

The chain combines TRBV7-9 with TRBJ1-5; D is undetermined. Germline V lookup: CDR1 SEHNR, CDR2 FQNEAQ (reference sequence). Trimming removed 2 bases at V and 4 bases at J, with 3 bases between. The CDR3 contains 12 residues. The CDR3 protein is CASSLPNQPQHF. The CDR3 nucleotides read TGTGCCAGCAGCTTACCAAATCAGCCCCAGCATTTT.

This sequence joins TRBV5-4 and TRBJ1-1; perhaps TRBD1 as D (6 bases). V lost 0 bases and J 3 bases, leaving 9 bases between the germline ends. This CDR3 has 14 residues. CDR1 is SGHNT, CDR2 YYREEE, per germline (reference sequence). CDR3 loop: CASSLGQADTEAFF. DNA of the CDR3: TGTGCCAGCAGCTTGGGACAGGCCGACACTGAAGCTTTCTTT.

The rearrangement links TRBV5-1 to TRBJ2-7; TRBD1 matches at 11 bases. CDR1 is SGHRS and CDR2 is YFSETQ in the germline V gene. Unmatched junction bases numbered 6, after V lost 4 bases and J lost 3 bases. This CDR3 is 15 amino acids long. The CDR3 spells CASSPGGTGGYEQYF. Written as DNA, the CDR3 is TGCGCCAGCAGCCCCGGCGGGACAGGGGGCTACGAGCAGTACTTC.

The V call is TRBV18, the J call TRBJ1-3; D remains ambiguous. V shed 6 bases and J shed 0 bases, with 12 bases lying between them. Germline loops: CDR1 KGHSH, CDR2 LQKENI. CDR3 size: 15 residues. The CDR3 sequence is CASSPTEYSGNTIYF. The CDR3 nucleotides are TGTGCCAGCTCTCCCACAGAATACTCTGGAAACACCATATATTTT.

V is TRBV5-1 and J is TRBJ1-4, with 7 bases matching TRBD1. The V gene end was trimmed by 0 bases and the J gene end by 7 bases; junction bases not matched to a gene: 3. The CDR3 runs to 14 residues. Germline-derived CDR1 and CDR2 are SGHRS and YFSETQ. This chain's CDR3 is CASSLEGAGEKLFF. For the CDR3, the DNA is TGCGCCAGCAGCTTGGAGGGGGCAGGTGAAAAACTGTTTTTT.

This chain joins TRBV28 and TRBJ2-5; 13 bases agree with TRBD2. This CDR3 has 18 amino acids. Germline-derived CDR1 and CDR2 are MDHEN and SYDVKM. V dropped 5 bases and J dropped 2; count of bases not matched to a gene: 11. The CDR3 is CASSLIFGLAGDQETQYF. The CDR3 DNA sequence: TGTGCCAGCAGTCTGATCTTCGGACTAGCGGGAGATCAAGAGACCCAGTACTTC.

The chain combines TRBV6-5 with TRBJ2-7; 8 bases align to TRBD1. Looked up from germline, CDR1 is MNHEY and CDR2 is SVGAGI. Trimming at V came to 5 bases and at J to 5 bases, leaving 11 bases not matched to a gene. The CDR3 spans 15 residues. CDR3 loop: CASSVPGQVDHEQYF. CDR3 in DNA: TGTGCCAGCAGTGTCCCGGGACAGGTGGACCACGAGCAGTACTTC.

The CDR3 nucleotides are TGTGCCAGCAGCTTGAGTGTGATGACTCCTTCGACGAGGGAGACCCAGTACTTC. This translates into CASSLSVMTPSTRETQYF. V and J are TRBV5-4 and TRBJ2-5; D call uncertain. The CDR3 is 18 amino acids. Germline-derived CDR1 and CDR2 are SGHNT and YYREEE (reference sequence). Trimming cost V 1 base and J 5 bases, with 24 bases left between them.

The CDR3 sequence is CASSLGLGGHNEQFF. Written as DNA, the CDR3 is TGTGCCAGCAGCTTGGGACTAGGGGGCCACAATGAGCAGTTCTTC. This chain links TRBV5-6 with TRBJ2-1; D may be TRBD1 (7 bases). Trimming stripped 0 bases from V and 5 bases from J, with 12 bases between. CDR1 is SGHDT, CDR2 YYEEEE, per germline. This CDR3 comprises 15 residues.

The rearrangement uses TRBV5-4 and TRBJ2-1; TRBD2 agrees at 8 bases. The V segment lost 3 bases and the J segment 15 bases; nucleotides outside the gene matches: 5. Germline loops: CDR1 SGHNT, CDR2 YYREEE (reference sequence). The length of the CDR3 is 11 residues. The CDR3 loop reads CASSSGGRGFF. The CDR3 DNA follows: TGTGCCAGCAGCTCGGGAGGGAGGGGGTTCTTC.

Regarding this clone: Mismatch with germline at one junction end may stem from a read error. The chain couples TRBV5-1 to TRBJ2-5, with 8 bases fitting TRBD1. CDR3 length: 16 residues. Germline CDR1 and CDR2: SGHRS and YFSETQ. Written as DNA, the CDR3 is TGCGCCAGCAGCTTGGATGGGCAGGGGGCACGAGAGGCCCAGTACTTC. As protein: CASSLDGQGAREAQYF.

The chain employs TRBV7-9 and TRBJ2-5; 8 bases match TRBD1. The CDR3 is 14 residues long. Per germline, CDR1 SEHNR and CDR2 FQNEAQ (reference sequence). V shed 4 bases and J 6 bases; nucleotides not matched to a gene: 7. The CDR3 DNA reads TGTGCCAGCAGCTATCCGGGACAGGAAAAGACCCAGTACTTC. It codes for CASSYPGQEKTQYF.

The J gene is TRBJ2-7, the V gene TRBV9, with 7 nucleotides matching TRBD2. V lost 0 bases, J lost 5 bases, and 14 bases stayed unmatched. Per germline, CDR1 SGDLS and CDR2 YYNGEE. The CDR3 extends over 17 amino acids. CDR3 sequence: CASSVGGGRELNHEQYF. CDR3 nucleotide sequence: TGTGCCAGCAGCGTAGGGGGTGGGCGGGAGCTTAACCACGAGCAGTACTTC.

The genes are TRBV6-6 and TRBJ1-2; perhaps TRBD1 as D (6 bases). CDR3 size: 14 residues. V was shortened by 0 bases and J by 8 bases, with 13 bases between the two germline ends. Germline V gives CDR1 MNHNY, CDR2 SVGAGI (reference sequence). CDR3 nucleotides: TGTGCCAGCAGTTACTCGAGTACGACAGGCGGCTACACCTTC. This gives the protein CASSYSSTTGGYTF.

The genes are TRBV7-9 and TRBJ2-7, with 9 bases fitting TRBD2. From germline, CDR1 is SEHNR and CDR2 FQNEAQ (reference sequence). The CDR3 runs 14 residues. The J segment lost 5 bases and the V segment lost 6 bases, leaving 8 bases of the junction unmatched. The CDR3: CASRSGTSNDEQYF. CDR3 in DNA: TGTGCCAGCAGATCCGGGACTAGCAACGACGAGCAGTACTTC.

This clone appeared a few times. The chain is built from TRBV10-2 and TRBJ1-1; 7 positions match TRBD1. Germline trimming cut 6 bases from V and 1 base from J; bases unmatched to any gene: 5. CDR3 length: 14 residues. Germline loops: CDR1 WSHSY, CDR2 SAAADI. The CDR3 DNA reads as TGCGCCAGCAGCGCGGGACAGTGGAACACTGAAGCTTTCTTT. Its protein product is CASSAGQWNTEAFF.

The chain uses TRBV7-9 and TRBJ1-3; D remains unclear. Germline-derived CDR1 and CDR2 are SEHNR and FQNEAQ (reference sequence). V lost 4 bases and J 8 bases, leaving 12 bases between the germline ends. CDR3 length equals 13 residues. The CDR3 DNA follows: TGTGCCAGCAGCTCACCCCCGCGAGACACCATATATTTT. It specifies CASSSPPRDTIYF.

This clone was seen a single time. The J gene is TRBJ2-3, the V gene TRBV5-6; 10 positions match TRBD2. This CDR3 comprises 14 residues. V lost 5 bases, J lost 6 bases, and 6 bases stayed unmatched. Germline lookup yields CDR1 SGHDT and CDR2 YYEEEE. CDR3: CASRLAGGRDTQYF. The CDR3 DNA follows: TGTGCCAGCAGATTAGCGGGGGGTCGTGATACGCAGTATTTT.

The chain uses TRBV7-9 and TRBJ2-1, with 7 bases identical to TRBD2. The germline V gene has CDR1 SEHNR and CDR2 FQNEAQ (reference sequence). This CDR3 contains 14 residues. The J segment lost 13 bases and the V segment lost 5 bases, leaving 14 bases of the junction unmatched. Written as DNA, the CDR3 is TGTGCCAGCAGCGGGCTAGCGGACCCGAGGTTCCAGTTCTTC. Amino acids: CASSGLADPRFQFF.

This chain uses TRBV18 with TRBJ2-1, with D maybe TRBD1 (5 bases). Trimming left V 3 bases short and J 8 bases short, with 11 bases between. Germline V gene data show CDR1 as KGHSH and CDR2 as LQKENI. This CDR3 has 13 amino acids. The CDR3: CASSPGARDEQFF. The CDR3 DNA is TGTGCCAGCTCACCGGGCGCCAGGGATGAGCAGTTCTTC.

This chain connects TRBV28 to TRBJ1-2; D gene ambiguous. The CDR3 extends over 11 amino acids. Trimming took off 6 bases at V and 6 bases at J, with 8 bases between the two ends. Per germline, CDR1 MDHEN and CDR2 SYDVKM. The CDR3, as DNA: TGTGCCAGCAGCGACCGGGATGGCTACACCTTC. This sequence encodes CASSDRDGYTF.